This paragraph covers one T cell receptor (beta chain) sequence. Its target is not known. The TCR beta libraries used 1.5 to 2 micrograms of genomic DNA that came from cryopreserved PBMCs. The sample is drawn from a study of cytotoxic CD8 clonotypes in ibrutinib-treated CLL. Study-level background: Response sampling came at median around twelve months of treatment, ranging about 6 to 36 months.

General study findings and limits: Contraction or stability on treatment was seen for public clonotypes, which were uncommon.

The V gene lost 5 bases and the J gene lost 0 bases, with 18 bases spanning the gap. The CDR3 contains 17 residues. Per germline, CDR1 LNHDA and CDR2 SQIVND (reference sequence). The table came from immunoSEQ multiplex PCR; TCRdb's copy has only in-frame clones and leaves some out. The data contain about 120,000 clones, approximately 85% of them singletons. The sample was PBMCs, taken after 24 months of ibrutinib treatment. The chain links TRBV19 to TRBJ2-3; tentatively, D is TRBD1 (6 bases). The receptor was derived from a human donor with chronic lymphocytic leukemia. CDR3 nucleotides: TGTGCCAGTAGTCCCCCATGGGGGCGCCTCAGCACAGATACGCAGTATTTT. This codes for CASSPPWGRLSTDTQYF.